This T cell receptor (beta chain) was sequenced in a study of T cell responses to AZD1222 COVID-19 vaccine. Findings and limits, study-wide: Variant regions that are unmutated are reportedly the target of nearly half of spike-specific TCRs. The study sampled repertoires only after the peak T cell response. Baseline seropositivity occurred in only a handful of AZD1222 recipients.

A remark on this clone: The target antigen is unknown.

Germline lookup yields CDR1 MRHNA and CDR2 SNTAGT. V was trimmed by 4 bases and J by 3 bases, leaving 6 bases between them. The CDR3 totals 13 residues. Using immunoSEQ multiplex PCR, the repertoire was profiled, and TCRdb retains in-frame clones only, with some absent. The table records roughly 120,000 clones, about 81% of them present only once. The V gene is TRBV6-4, the J gene TRBJ1-4; no definite D call. Sequencing was performed on peripheral blood, taken on day 0 of AZD1222 vaccination. The source is an adult in good health. The CDR3 DNA is TGTGCCAGCAGTGCGGCGTCTAATGAAAAACTGTTTTTT. Encoded protein: CASSAASNEKLFF.